The clone carrying this TCR beta chain has only one observation. Its antigen is unknown. The data originate from a study of STAT3 mutations in large granular lymphocyte leukemia. Findings and caveats of the study: Sampling intervals varied between patients and samples. Every T-LGLL patient had at least one immunodominant TCRbeta clonotype.

The repertoire was sequenced with immunoSEQ multiplex PCR; TCRdb's copy has only in-frame clones and lacks some. The repertoire consists of fewer than 6,500 clones, with around 70% occurring once and the leading ten covering around 48%. The V gene end was trimmed by 6 bases and the J gene end by 4 bases; junction bases not matched to a gene: 2. The CDR3 extends over 12 amino acids. Germline V gene sequence: CDR1 SQVTM, CDR2 ANQGSEA. The sequenced sample consisted of PBMCs. The rearrangement uses TRBV29-1 and TRBJ2-7; 11 positions agree with TRBD1. The sequence came from a human donor with T large granular lymphocyte leukemia. Some clones in this sample may be carry-over from other donors' samples. CDR3 DNA: TGCAGCGTGAGGGACAGGGGGTACGAGCAGTACTTC. Translated: CSVRDRGYEQYF.